A selection of T cell receptor beta chains follows, all from one sample in a study of blood T cell repertoires in COVID-19. TCRdb's copy holds only in-frame clones and misses some; the assay was immunoSEQ multiplex PCR. The table includes some 220,000 clones, 70% to 90% detected once. Sample: PBMCs or T cells enriched from blood (not recorded which). These receptors were obtained from a woman between 45 and 65 years old in a cohort exposed to, infected with or recovered from COVID-19 (not recorded which). The CDR3 runs from the conserved cysteine through the conserved F or W. D genes are given only for firm matches. Part of the rows lack a size; the others show once, few, many or a class for expanded clones.

>TRBD1|.|TRBJ1-1|TRBV4-3
TGCGCCAGCAGTCCTACTCGGTGGACAGGGAAGAGAGTCTTT
CASSPTRWTGKRVF
>TRBD1|.|TRBJ1-2|TRBV7-9
TGTGCCAGCAGCTTAAGAGGGGGCGAAAGTATGAATGGCTACACCTTC
CASSLRGGESMNGYTF
>.|.|TRBJ1-2|TRBV7-8
TGTGCCAGCAGCCAGGACACCCTTAGGGGCTACACCTTC
CASSQDTLRGYTF
>.|.|TRBJ1-1|TRBV11-3
TGTGCCAGCAGCTTAGCTACGGACACTGAAGCTTTCTTT
CASSLATDTEAFF
>TRBD2|.|TRBJ2-1|TRBV7-8
TGTGCCAGCAGAATAGGCTCTCGGGGGGGGCCGACTGAGCAGTTCTTC
CASRIGSRGGPTEQFF
>.|.|TRBJ2-7|TRBV18
TGTGCCAGCTCACTCCCAGGCTCCTACGAGCAGTACTTC
CASSLPGSYEQYF
>.|.|TRBJ2-7|TRBV2
TGTGCCAGCAGTCGCCAGGGCTACGAGCAGTACTTC
CASSRQGYEQYF
>.|once|TRBJ1-3|TRBV30
TGTGCCTGGACTCTCTCTGGAAACACCATATATTTT
CAWTLSGNTIYF
>TRBD2|.|TRBJ2-7|TRBV3-1/TRBV3-2
TGTGCCAGCAGCCAAGATACTAGCGGCGGTCGTGAGCAGTACTTC
CASSQDTSGGREQYF
>.|.|TRBJ2-6|TRBV5-1
TGCGCCAGCAGCAAACAGGGCCAACTCTCTGGGGCCAACGTCCTGACTTTC
CASSKQGQLSGANVLTF
>TRBD1|.|TRBJ1-5|TRBV18
TGTGCCAGCTCACCGGACAGGGGACAGCTCAATCAGCCCCAGCATTTT
CASSPDRGQLNQPQHF
>TRBD1|.|TRBJ1-2|TRBV6-5
TGTGCCAGCCGGGACAGCTCCAGGGGAGGAGGCTACACCTTC
CASRDSSRGGGYTF
>TRBD2|.|TRBJ2-3|TRBV7-3
TGTGCCAGCAGCTCACTAGCGAGGGGCACAGATACGCAGTATTTT
CASSSLARGTDTQYF
>.|.|TRBJ1-1|TRBV5-1
TGCGCCAGCAGCCCCCACGACACCTCCAACACTGAAGCTTTCTTT
CASSPHDTSNTEAFF
>.|.|TRBJ2-1|TRBV6-5
TGTGCCAGCAGTTTGCGGGTCTCCCCGAACAGGTTCTTC
CASSLRVSPNRFF
>.|.|TRBJ1-6|TRBV27
TGTGCCAGCAGTTTTAGTACAGGGAATAATTCACCCCTCCACTTT
CASSFSTGNNSPLHF
>TRBD1|few|TRBJ1-2|TRBV28
TGTGCCAGCTTCTCCCCCGGGACAGGCTTTTATGGCTACACCTTC
CASFSPGTGFYGYTF
>.|.|TRBJ1-3|TRBV30
TGTGCCTGGAGTTCACGTCGGGGGGCGCGGGGAAACACCATATATTTT
CAWSSRRGARGNTIYF
>.|many|TRBJ1-1|TRBV4-2
TGTGCCAGCAGCCAAGATCCCAGGGGAACTGAAGCTTTCTTT
CASSQDPRGTEAFF
>.|.|TRBJ2-1|TRBV10-2
TGCGCCAGCAGTGCCTACACAGGGAGGGTTTACAATGAGCAGTTCTTC
CASSAYTGRVYNEQFF
>.|.|TRBJ1-3|TRBV6-1
TGTGCCAGCAGTGAAGGGAGGGCTGGAAACACCATATATTTT
CASSEGRAGNTIYF
>TRBD1|.|TRBJ2-7|TRBV13
TGTGCCAGCTCAACCGGGACAGCTGGGGAGCAGTACTTC
CASSTGTAGEQYF
>TRBD1|few|TRBJ1-2|TRBV11-2
TGTGCCAGCAGCCTAAGGACAGGGGCAGGTGGCTACACCTTC
CASSLRTGAGGYTF
>TRBD2|.|TRBJ2-3|TRBV4-3
TGCGCCAGCAGCCAACATGCTAGCGGGGCCTCTGATACGCAGTATTTT
CASSQHASGASDTQYF
>TRBD1|.|TRBJ2-7|TRBV28
TGTGCCAGCAGGACCTTTACAGGGGGCCACGAGCAGTACTTC
CASRTFTGGHEQYF
>.|.|TRBJ1-2|TRBV5-6
TGTGCCAGCAGCTTGGCAGGGTCCCACTATGGCTACACCTTC
CASSLAGSHYGYTF
>TRBD1|.|TRBJ1-4|TRBV28
TGTGCCAGCAGTCGCGCCACGCCTACAGGGGGAGCTAATGAAAAACTGTTTTTT
CASSRATPTGGANEKLFF
>TRBD1|.|TRBJ1-1|TRBV7-2
TGTGCCAGCAGTCGAAGACAGGGAATATATGAAGCTTTCTTT
CASSRRQGIYEAFF
>.|.|TRBJ1-5|TRBV9
TGTGCCAGCAGCGGACAGAGCAATCAGCCCCAGCATTTT
CASSGQSNQPQHF
>.|.|TRBJ1-2|TRBV7-2
TGTGCCAGCAGCCGCGGGGGGGCGGGTGGCTACACCTTC
CASSRGGAGGYTF
>.|.|TRBJ2-1|TRBV19
TGTGCCAGTAGTGACTTGGAGGGGAGTGAGCAGTTCTTC
CASSDLEGSEQFF
>.|.|TRBJ1-2|TRBV6-4
TGTGCCAGCAGCCCTGATACATGGGGCCGTGGCTACACCTTC
CASSPDTWGRGYTF
>.|.|TRBJ2-1|TRBV29-1
TGCAGCGTTCCCCTAAAATACAATGAGCAGTTCTTC
CSVPLKYNEQFF
>.|.|TRBJ2-7|TRBV19
TGTGCCAGTAGTCCAAAGCGGGCAGGGCTCGGCGAGCAGTACTTC
CASSPKRAGLGEQYF
>.|.|TRBJ1-6|TRBV2
TGTGCCAGCAGTGTAGAAAGGGGCTATAATTCACCCCTCCACTTT
CASSVERGYNSPLHF
>.|.|TRBJ1-3|TRBV18
TGTGCCAGCTCACCATCAGGGCGAGGCACTGGAAACACCATATATTTT
CASSPSGRGTGNTIYF
>.|.|TRBJ1-1|TRBV4-2
TGTGCCAGCAGCCATCACGGGACACCGAACACTGAAGCTTTCTTT
CASSHHGTPNTEAFF
>.|.|TRBJ1-4|TRBV6-5
TGTGCCAGCAGACCAAATCGGGGGTCTAATGAAAAACTGTTTTTT
CASRPNRGSNEKLFF
>TRBD1|.|TRBJ1-2|TRBV24-1
TGTGCCACCAGTGACCAAGGACAGGGTGGGAACTATGGCTACACCTTC
CATSDQGQGGNYGYTF
>.|.|TRBJ1-1|TRBV29-1
TGCAGCGTTCCCCCTTCTTCGGTTAGCACTGAAGCTTTCTTT
CSVPPSSVSTEAFF
>.|.|TRBJ1-2|TRBV19
TGTGCCAGTAGTATGCCGGTATACGGCTACACCTTC
CASSMPVYGYTF
>TRBD1|few|TRBJ1-2|TRBV7-8
TGTGCCAGCAGCAAGGAGGCGACAGGGGATAACTATGGCTACACCTTC
CASSKEATGDNYGYTF
>.|many|TRBJ1-1|TRBV6-5
TGTGCCAGCGGCGTGGAGATGAACACTGAAGCTTTCTTT
CASGVEMNTEAFF
>TRBD2|once|TRBJ2-3|TRBV11-2
TGTGCCAGCCACCCACGTGGAGTAGCGGGGGGCACAGATACGCAGTATTTT
CASHPRGVAGGTDTQYF
>TRBD1|.|TRBJ1-1|TRBV28
TGTGCCAGCACTAGGACAGGGATGAACACTGAAGCTTTCTTT
CASTRTGMNTEAFF
>.|.|TRBJ1-5|TRBV18
TGTGCCAGCTCACTATACAGGGCCGGCAATCAGCCCCAGCATTTT
CASSLYRAGNQPQHF
>TRBD2|few|TRBJ2-3|TRBV7-9
TGTGCCAGCAGCTTTGGGCTAGCGGGGAACACAGATACGCAGTATTTT
CASSFGLAGNTDTQYF
>TRBD2|.|TRBJ2-3|TRBV7-6
TGTGCCAGCAGCTTAGCGGGAGGGGAAGGAGATACGCAGTATTTT
CASSLAGGEGDTQYF
>.|.|TRBJ2-7|TRBV19
TGTGCCAGTAGTTCAGGTTACGAGCAGTACTTC
CASSSGYEQYF
>TRBD1|.|TRBJ1-1|TRBV20-1
TGCAGTGCTAGTCAGGGGGCTGAAGCTTTCTTT
CSASQGAEAFF
>.|.|TRBJ1-4|TRBV7-8
TGTGCCAGCGCGGGGGGGGATTCCTCGGTAAAACTGTTTTTT
CASAGGDSSVKLFF